This T cell receptor (beta chain) derives from a study of cytomegalovirus exposure and HLA in healthy donors. Study results and limitations: A later analysis showed TCR association rates differing by HLA locus, peaking at DRB1 and lowest at HLA-C. Earlier findings revealed that most TCR beta V segments proved productive either about 87% or about 30% of the time.

The sample holds a few counts of this clone. The antigen is unknown. The sample carries other DNA sequences with the same CDR3. The PCR had 60 Vbeta and 13 Jbeta primers. TCRdb's copy holds only in-frame clones and misses some; the assay was immunoSEQ multiplex PCR. The sample carries roughly 200,000 clones, about 80% recorded once. Per germline, CDR1 MNHEY and CDR2 SVGAGI. V dropped 2 bases and J dropped 7; count of bases not matched to a gene: 3. The CDR3 contains 15 residues. The chain couples TRBV6-5 to TRBJ1-5; 12 bases agree with TRBD1. The sequenced sample was PBMCs. The sequence came from a woman in her thirties or forties in good health and CMV-seronegative. CDR3 coding DNA: TGTGCCAGCAGTTACGGGACAGGGGGCGGGCAGCCCCAGCATTTT. Protein: CASSYGTGGGQPQHF.